This T cell receptor beta chain appears in the sequencing data of a study of response to subunit inactivated influenza vaccine. TCRdb redid the calling of the RT-PCR reads with MiXCR, one entry per CDR3 protein. The table includes about 520,000 distinct CDR3 sequences, 7.2% detected once. Study-wide results and limits: Each seasonal influenza vaccination, the authors suggested, recruits few new T cells.

In germline, CDR1 is LNHDA, CDR2 SQIVND (reference sequence). The length of the CDR3 is 15 residues. V was pared by 0 bases and J by 6 bases, with 4 bases of the junction left unmatched. With respect to this clonotype: Its antigen is as yet unknown.

The specimen comprised PBMCs from blood, sampled less than 25 months after vaccination. The receptor's source is a man aged 50-75 years who received an inactivated influenza vaccine. The chain combines TRBV19 with TRBJ2-1; the match to TRBD1 covers 8 bases. This CDR3 is CASSIEFTGGNEQFF. The CDR3 bases are TGTGCCAGTAGTATAGAGTTCACAGGGGGCAATGAGCAGTTCTTC.